These 3 T cell receptor beta chains were sequenced from one sample in a study of blood T cell repertoires in COVID-19. Produced via immunoSEQ multiplex PCR; TCRdb's table is partial and in-frame only. Here the sample spans 250,000 to 350,000 clones, about four fifths being singletons. Sequenced sample: peripheral blood. All receptors derive from a woman aged 45 to 65 with acute or convalescent COVID-19.

The rearrangement uses TRBV5-6 and TRBJ1-2, with a tentative D call TRBD1 (5 bases). Trimming removed 4 bases from V and 7 bases from J, with 14 bases in between. Per germline, CDR1 SGHDT and CDR2 YYEEEE. This CDR3 comprises 13 residues. The CDR3 here is CASSSGTARGYTF. The CDR3 DNA reads TGTGCCAGCAGCAGTGGGACTGCCCGTGGCTACACCTTC.

The CDR3 is CASSQPPGTRAGELFF. CDR3 coding DNA: TGCGCCAGCAGCCAACCCCCCGGGACTAGGGCCGGGGAGCTGTTTTTT. The chain joins TRBV5-1 to TRBJ2-2; 8 bases align to TRBD2. V dropped 4 bases and J dropped 6; count of bases not matched to a gene: 11. The CDR3 totals 16 residues. Germline V gives CDR1 SGHRS, CDR2 YFSETQ.

The genes are TRBV7-2 and TRBJ2-3; D may be TRBD1 (5 bases). Trimming pared 6 bases from V and 1 base from J, leaving 14 bases between. CDR1 SGHTA and CDR2 FQGNSA come from the germline V gene. This CDR3 contains 15 residues. CDR3 in amino acids: CASSQWGRGTDTQYF. The CDR3 DNA reads TGTGCCAGCAGTCAGTGGGGCAGGGGCACAGATACGCAGTATTTT.